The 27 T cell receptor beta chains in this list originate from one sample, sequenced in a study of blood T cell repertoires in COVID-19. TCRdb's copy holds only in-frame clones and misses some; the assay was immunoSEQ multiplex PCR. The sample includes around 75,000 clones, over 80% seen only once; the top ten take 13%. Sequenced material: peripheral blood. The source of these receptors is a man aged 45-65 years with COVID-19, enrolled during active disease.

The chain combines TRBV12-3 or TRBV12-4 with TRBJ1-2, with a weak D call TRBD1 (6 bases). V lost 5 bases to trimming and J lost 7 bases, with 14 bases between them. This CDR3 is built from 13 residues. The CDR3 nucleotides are TGTGCCAGCAGTCTGGGGGCAGGAGCTGGCTACACCTTC. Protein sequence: CASSLGAGAGYTF.

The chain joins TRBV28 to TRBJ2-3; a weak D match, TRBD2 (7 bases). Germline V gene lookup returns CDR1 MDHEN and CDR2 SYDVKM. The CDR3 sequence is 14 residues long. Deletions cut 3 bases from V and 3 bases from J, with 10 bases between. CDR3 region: CASSFRGGTDTQYF. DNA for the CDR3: TGTGCCAGCAGTTTTAGGGGGGGAACAGATACGCAGTATTTT.

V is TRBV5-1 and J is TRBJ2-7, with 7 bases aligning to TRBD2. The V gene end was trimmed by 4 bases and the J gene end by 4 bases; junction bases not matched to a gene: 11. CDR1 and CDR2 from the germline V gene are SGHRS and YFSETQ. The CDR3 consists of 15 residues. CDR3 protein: CASSPEGRRGYEQYF. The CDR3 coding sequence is TGCGCCAGCAGCCCGGAGGGACGGCGGGGGTACGAGCAGTACTTC.

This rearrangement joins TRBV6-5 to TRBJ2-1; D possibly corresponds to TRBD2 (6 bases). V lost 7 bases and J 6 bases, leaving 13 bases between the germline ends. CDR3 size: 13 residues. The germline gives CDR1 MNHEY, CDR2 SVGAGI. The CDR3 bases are TGTGCCAGCACAGGGCGGCGGGGCAATGAGCAGTTCTTC. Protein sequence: CASTGRRGNEQFF.

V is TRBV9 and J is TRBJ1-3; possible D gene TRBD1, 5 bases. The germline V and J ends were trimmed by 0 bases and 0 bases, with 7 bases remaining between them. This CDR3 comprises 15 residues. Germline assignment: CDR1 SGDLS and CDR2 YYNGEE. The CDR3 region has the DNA TGTGCCAGCAGCGTAGGGGGGGGCTCTGGAAACACCATATATTTT. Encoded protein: CASSVGGGSGNTIYF.

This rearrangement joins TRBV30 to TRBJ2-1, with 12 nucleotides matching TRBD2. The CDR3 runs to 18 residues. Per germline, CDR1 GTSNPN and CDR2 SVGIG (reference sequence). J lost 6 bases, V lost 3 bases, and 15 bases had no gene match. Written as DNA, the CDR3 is TGTGCCTGGAGGAAGGCCGGGTGGACTAGCGGGACCCCCAATGAGCAGTTCTTC. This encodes CAWRKAGWTSGTPNEQFF.

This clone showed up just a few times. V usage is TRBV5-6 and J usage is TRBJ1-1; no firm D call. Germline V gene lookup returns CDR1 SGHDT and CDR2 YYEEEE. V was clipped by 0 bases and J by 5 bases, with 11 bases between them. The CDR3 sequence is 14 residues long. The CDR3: CASSLDLGRTEAFF. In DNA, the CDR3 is TGTGCCAGCAGCTTGGATTTAGGGAGGACTGAAGCTTTCTTT. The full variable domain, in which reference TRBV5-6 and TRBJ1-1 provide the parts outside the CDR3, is DAGVTQSPTHLIKTRGQQVTLRCSPKSGHDTVSWYQQALGQGPQFIFQYYEEEERQRGNFPDRFSGHQFPNYSSELNVNALLLGDSALYLCASSLDLGRTEAFFGQGTRLTVV.

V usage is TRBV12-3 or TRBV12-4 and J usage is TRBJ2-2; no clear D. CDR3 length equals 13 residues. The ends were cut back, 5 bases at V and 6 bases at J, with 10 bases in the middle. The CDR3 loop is CASSGQSAGELFF. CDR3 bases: TGTGCCAGCAGTGGGCAATCTGCCGGGGAGCTGTTTTTT.

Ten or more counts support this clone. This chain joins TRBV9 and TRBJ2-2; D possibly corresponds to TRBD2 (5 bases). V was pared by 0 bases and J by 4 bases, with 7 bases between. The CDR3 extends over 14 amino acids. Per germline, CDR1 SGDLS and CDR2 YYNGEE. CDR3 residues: CASSVVEATGELFF. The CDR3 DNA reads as TGTGCCAGCAGCGTAGTGGAGGCCACCGGGGAGCTGTTTTTT.

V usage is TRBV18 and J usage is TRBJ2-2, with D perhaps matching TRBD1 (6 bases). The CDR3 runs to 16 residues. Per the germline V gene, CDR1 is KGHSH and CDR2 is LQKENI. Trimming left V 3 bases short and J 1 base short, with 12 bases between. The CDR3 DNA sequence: TGTGCCAGCTCACCGCAACAGGGTATGAACACCGGGGAGCTGTTTTTT. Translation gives CASSPQQGMNTGELFF.

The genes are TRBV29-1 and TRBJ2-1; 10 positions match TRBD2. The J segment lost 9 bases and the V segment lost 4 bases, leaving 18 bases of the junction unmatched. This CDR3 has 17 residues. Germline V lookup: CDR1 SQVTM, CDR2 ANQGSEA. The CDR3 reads CSVVEVTPSGSLIEQFF. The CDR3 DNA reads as TGCAGCGTTGTCGAGGTAACCCCTAGCGGGAGTTTAATTGAGCAGTTCTTC.

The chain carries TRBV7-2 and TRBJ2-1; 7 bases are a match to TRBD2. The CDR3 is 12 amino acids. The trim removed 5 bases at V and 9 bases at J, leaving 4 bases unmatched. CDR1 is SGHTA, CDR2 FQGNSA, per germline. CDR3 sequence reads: CASSAGLSEQFF. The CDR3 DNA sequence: TGTGCCAGCAGCGCGGGACTAAGTGAGCAGTTCTTC.

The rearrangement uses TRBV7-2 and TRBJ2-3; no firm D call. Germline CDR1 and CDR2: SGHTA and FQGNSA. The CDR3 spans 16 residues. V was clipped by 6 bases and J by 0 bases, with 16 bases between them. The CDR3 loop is CASSTIRLTSTDTQYF. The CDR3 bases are TGTGCCAGCAGTACTATACGGCTAACTAGCACAGATACGCAGTATTTT.

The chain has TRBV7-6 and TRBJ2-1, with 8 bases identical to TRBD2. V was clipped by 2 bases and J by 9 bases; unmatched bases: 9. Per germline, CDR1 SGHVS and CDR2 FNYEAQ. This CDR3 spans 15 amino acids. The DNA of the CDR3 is TGTGCCAGCAGCTTAAGGAGCGGGGGACCAGGTGAGCAGTTCTTC. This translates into CASSLRSGGPGEQFF.

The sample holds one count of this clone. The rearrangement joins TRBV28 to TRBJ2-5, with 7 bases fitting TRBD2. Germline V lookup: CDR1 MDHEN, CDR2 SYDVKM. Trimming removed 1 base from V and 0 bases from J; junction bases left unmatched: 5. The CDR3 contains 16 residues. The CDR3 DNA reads TGTGCCAGCAGTTTATCAGCTAGCGGTTACCAAGAGACCCAGTACTTC. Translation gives CASSLSASGYQETQYF.

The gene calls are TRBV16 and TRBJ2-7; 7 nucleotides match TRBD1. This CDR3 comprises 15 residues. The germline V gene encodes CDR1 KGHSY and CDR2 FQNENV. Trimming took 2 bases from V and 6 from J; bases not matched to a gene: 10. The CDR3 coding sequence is TGTGCCAGCAGCCAAACCGCGACAGGGACGGGCGAGCAGTACTTC. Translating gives CASSQTATGTGEQYF. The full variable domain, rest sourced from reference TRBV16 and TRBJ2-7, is GEEVAQTPKHLVRGEGQKAKLYCAPIKGHSYVFWYQQVLKNEFKFLISFQNENVFDETGMPKERFSAKCLPNSPCSLEIQATKLEDSAVYFCASSQTATGTGEQYFGPGTRLTVT.

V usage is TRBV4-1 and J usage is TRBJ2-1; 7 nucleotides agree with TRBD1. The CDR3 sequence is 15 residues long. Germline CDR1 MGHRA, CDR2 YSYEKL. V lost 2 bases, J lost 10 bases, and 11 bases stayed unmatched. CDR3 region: CASSQFRQGLEEQFF. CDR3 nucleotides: TGCGCCAGCAGCCAATTCAGACAGGGCCTTGAAGAGCAGTTCTTC.

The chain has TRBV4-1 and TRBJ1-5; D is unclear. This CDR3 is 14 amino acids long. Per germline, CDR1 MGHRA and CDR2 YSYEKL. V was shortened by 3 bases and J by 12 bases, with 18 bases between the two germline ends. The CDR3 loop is CASSQSDGLARQHF. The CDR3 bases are TGCGCCAGCAGCCAGTCCGACGGATTAGCTCGCCAGCATTTT.

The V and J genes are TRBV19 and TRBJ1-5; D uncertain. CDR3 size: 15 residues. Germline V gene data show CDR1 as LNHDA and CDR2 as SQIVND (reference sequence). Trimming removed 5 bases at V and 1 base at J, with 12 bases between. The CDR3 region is CASSPSVLSNQPQHF. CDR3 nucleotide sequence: TGTGCCAGTAGTCCGTCTGTCCTGAGCAATCAGCCCCAGCATTTT.

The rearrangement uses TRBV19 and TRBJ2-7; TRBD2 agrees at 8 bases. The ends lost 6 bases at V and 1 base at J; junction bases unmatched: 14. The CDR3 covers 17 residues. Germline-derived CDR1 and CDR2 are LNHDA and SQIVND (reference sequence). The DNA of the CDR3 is TGTGCCAGTAGCTCGGGGGGTCCGGGACTAGGGTCCTACGAGCAGTACTTC. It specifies CASSSGGPGLGSYEQYF.

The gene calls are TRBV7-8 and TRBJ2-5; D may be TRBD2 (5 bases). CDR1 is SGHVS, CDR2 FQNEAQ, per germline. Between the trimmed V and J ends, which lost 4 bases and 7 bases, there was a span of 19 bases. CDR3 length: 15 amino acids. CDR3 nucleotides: TGTGCCAGCAGCTCAGTCCGGGAACCCCTTGGGACCCAGTACTTC. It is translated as CASSSVREPLGTQYF.

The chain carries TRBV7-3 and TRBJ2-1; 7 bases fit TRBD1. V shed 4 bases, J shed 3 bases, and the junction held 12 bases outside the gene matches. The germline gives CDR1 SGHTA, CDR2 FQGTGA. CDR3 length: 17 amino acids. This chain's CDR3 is CASSSTARTGDYNEQFF. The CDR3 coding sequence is TGTGCCAGCAGCTCGACGGCTAGGACAGGTGACTACAATGAGCAGTTCTTC.

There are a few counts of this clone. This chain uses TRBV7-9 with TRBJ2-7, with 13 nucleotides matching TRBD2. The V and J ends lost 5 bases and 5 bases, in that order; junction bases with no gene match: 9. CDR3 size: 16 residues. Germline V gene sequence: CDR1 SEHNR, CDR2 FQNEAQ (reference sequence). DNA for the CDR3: TGTGCCAGCAGCCGAACGATCGGACTAGCGGGAGACGAGCAGTACTTC. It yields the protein CASSRTIGLAGDEQYF.

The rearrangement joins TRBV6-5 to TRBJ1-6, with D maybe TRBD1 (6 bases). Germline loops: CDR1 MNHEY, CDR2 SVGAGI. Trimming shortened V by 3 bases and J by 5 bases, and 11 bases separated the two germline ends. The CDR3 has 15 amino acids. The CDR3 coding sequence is TGTGCCAGCAGTTATTCACAGGGAAATAATTCACCCCTCCACTTT. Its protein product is CASSYSQGNNSPLHF.

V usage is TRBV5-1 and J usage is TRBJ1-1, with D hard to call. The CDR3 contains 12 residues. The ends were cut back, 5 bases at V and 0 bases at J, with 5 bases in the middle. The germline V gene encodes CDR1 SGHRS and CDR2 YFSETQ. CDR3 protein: CASRTMNTEAFF. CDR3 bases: TGCGCCAGCAGGACAATGAACACTGAAGCTTTCTTT.

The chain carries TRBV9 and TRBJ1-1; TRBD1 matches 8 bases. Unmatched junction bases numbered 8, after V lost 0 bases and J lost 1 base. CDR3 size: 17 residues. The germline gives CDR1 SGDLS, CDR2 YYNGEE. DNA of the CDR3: TGTGCCAGCAGCGTAGGAAATACAGGGGGGCAGAACACTGAAGCTTTCTTT. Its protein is CASSVGNTGGQNTEAFF.

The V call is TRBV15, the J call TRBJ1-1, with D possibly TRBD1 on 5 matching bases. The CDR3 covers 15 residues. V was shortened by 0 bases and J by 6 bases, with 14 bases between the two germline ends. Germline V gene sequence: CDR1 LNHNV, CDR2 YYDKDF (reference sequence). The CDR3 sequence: CATSRDLGGVAEAFF. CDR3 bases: TGTGCCACCAGCAGAGATTTGGGGGGGGTGGCTGAAGCTTTCTTT.